Following are 23 T cell receptor beta chains from one sample sequenced in a study of cytomegalovirus exposure and HLA in healthy donors. Generated by immunoSEQ multiplex PCR, the TCRdb table keeps only in-frame clones and is missing some. The top ten clones hold approximately 20% of a sample with 100,000 or so clones, 85% of them seen once. Sequences were obtained from PBMCs. These receptors originate from a man between 18 and 35 years old in good health and CMV-seropositive.

The rearrangement joins TRBV5-1 to TRBJ2-2; maybe TRBD1 (6 bases). Per germline, CDR1 SGHRS and CDR2 YFSETQ. V gave up 2 bases and J gave up 2 bases, with 10 bases separating them. This CDR3 has 15 residues. The CDR3 here is CASSLSRGNTGELFF. The CDR3 nucleotides read TGCGCCAGCAGCTTATCCAGGGGCAACACCGGGGAGCTGTTTTTT.

This sequence joins TRBV28 and TRBJ1-1; 7 positions match TRBD1. CDR3 length: 15 residues. V shed 7 bases and J 1 base; nucleotides not matched to a gene: 9. CDR1 is MDHEN and CDR2 is SYDVKM in the germline V gene. DNA for the CDR3: TGTGCCAGCACCTCAACCCAGGGGGAGAACACTGAAGCTTTCTTT. Residues: CASTSTQGENTEAFF.

The chain recombines TRBV5-1 with TRBJ2-6, with 8 bases identical to TRBD1. Germline assignment: CDR1 SGHRS and CDR2 YFSETQ. The CDR3 totals 16 residues. V shed 2 bases and J 0 bases; nucleotides not matched to a gene: 1. The CDR3 spells CASSLGQGSGANVLTF. The CDR3 coding sequence is TGCGCCAGCAGCTTAGGACAGGGCTCTGGGGCCAACGTCCTGACTTTC.

The chain joins TRBV11-2 to TRBJ1-2; 7 nucleotides agree with TRBD1. This CDR3 contains 18 residues. Unmatched junction bases numbered 12, after V lost 0 bases and J lost 2 bases. Germline lookup yields CDR1 SGHAT and CDR2 FQNNGV. In DNA form, the CDR3 reads TGTGCCAGCAGCTTAGATGGATCTTTCTGGGGACAGAACTATGGCTACACCTTC. It translates to CASSLDGSFWGQNYGYTF. The entire variable domain, with the rest obtained from reference TRBV11-2 and TRBJ1-2, is as follows: EAGVAQSPRYKIIEKRQSVAFWCNPISGHATLYWYQQILGQGPKLLIQFQNNGVVDDSQLPKDRFSAERLKGVDSTLKIQPAKLEDSAVYLCASSLDGSFWGQNYGYTFGSGTRLTVV.

This rearrangement joins TRBV6-1 to TRBJ2-2; TRBD2 matches at 11 bases. Germline values: CDR1 MNHNS, CDR2 SASEGT. CDR3 length: 17 amino acids. After removal of 3 bases from V and 7 bases from J, the junction contained 10 bases not matched to a gene. CDR3 coding DNA: TGTGCCAGCAGTGACCACGGACTAGCGGGTGTCGACGGGGAGCTGTTTTTT. This gives the protein CASSDHGLAGVDGELFF.

V and J are TRBV5-5 and TRBJ1-5, with TRBD1 matching 8 bases. V was clipped by 0 bases and J by 4 bases; unmatched bases: 6. Per germline, CDR1 SGHKS and CDR2 YYEKEE (reference sequence). This CDR3 has 16 residues. CDR3 loop: CASSLDNRGGNQPQHF. DNA for the CDR3: TGTGCCAGCAGCTTGGATAACAGGGGGGGGAATCAGCCCCAGCATTTT.

This chain connects TRBV6-1 to TRBJ2-7; TRBD2 aligns across 13 bases. CDR1 and CDR2 from the germline V gene are MNHNS and SASEGT. With V trimmed by 4 bases and J by 3 bases, 6 bases remained unmatched. The CDR3 is made up of 16 amino acids. The CDR3 DNA sequence: TGTGCCAGCAGTGCATCCGGGACTAGCGGGAACTACGAGCAGTACGTC. It translates to CASSASGTSGNYEQYV.

The rearrangement joins TRBV30 to TRBJ1-5; D is uncertain. This CDR3 has 16 residues. The germline CDR1 and CDR2 sequences are GTSNPN and SVGIG (reference sequence). The germline V and J ends were trimmed by 0 bases and 0 bases, with 12 bases remaining between them. Written as DNA, the CDR3 is TGTGCCTGGAGTGTTGCGGGCACGGGTAGCAATCAGCCCCAGCATTTT. It specifies CAWSVAGTGSNQPQHF.

This chain uses TRBV10-2 with TRBJ2-7; 14 nucleotides line up with TRBD2. The CDR3 contains 17 residues. Germline-derived CDR1 and CDR2 are WSHSY and SAAADI. V gave up 7 bases and J gave up 1 base; unmatched junction bases: 9. This chain's CDR3 is CASKGLAGDPGSYEQYF. In DNA, the CDR3 is TGCGCCAGCAAGGGACTAGCGGGAGATCCCGGGTCCTACGAGCAGTACTTC.

This chain connects TRBV5-1 to TRBJ2-2; maybe TRBD1 (6 bases). The ends were cut back, 4 bases at V and 3 bases at J, with 16 bases in the middle. This CDR3 comprises 16 residues. The germline gives CDR1 SGHRS, CDR2 YFSETQ. The CDR3, as DNA: TGCGCCAGCAGCCTACAAGCTTCAGGGGACACCGGGGAGCTGTTTTTT. Protein product: CASSLQASGDTGELFF.

This clone was seen once. The chain employs TRBV28 and TRBJ2-7; TRBD2 is a possible D gene (6 bases). The CDR3 runs to 15 residues. V was cut by 2 bases and J by 4 bases, with 15 bases left in between. The germline CDR1 and CDR2 sequences are MDHEN and SYDVKM. In DNA form, the CDR3 reads TGTGCCAGCAGTTTAGGGGGAGGCCCGGTATACGAGCAGTACTTC. It specifies CASSLGGGPVYEQYF.

The chain recombines TRBV6-5 with TRBJ2-5; no definite D call. The CDR3 runs to 12 residues. The germline V gene has CDR1 MNHEY and CDR2 SVGAGI. V was trimmed by 6 bases and J by 8 bases, leaving 13 bases between them. This chain's CDR3 is CASSTPGDTQYF. The DNA of the CDR3 is TGTGCCAGCAGCACCCCCGGAGACACCCAGTACTTC.

V gene TRBV9 combines with J gene TRBJ2-7; 7 bases agree with TRBD2. The V and J ends lost 4 bases and 3 bases, in that order; junction bases with no gene match: 4. The CDR3 length is 13 residues. From germline, CDR1 is SGDLS and CDR2 YYNGEE. The CDR3 region is CASSRGSNYEQYF. The CDR3, as DNA: TGTGCCAGCAGCCGCGGGAGTAACTACGAGCAGTACTTC.

This clone occurred a few times. The gene calls are TRBV5-6 and TRBJ2-7; 12 nucleotides line up with TRBD2. The junction had 3 bases not matched to a gene; V was cut back by 4 bases and J by 4 bases. CDR3 size: 14 residues. CDR1 and CDR2 from the germline V gene are SGHDT and YYEEEE. The CDR3 is CASSPLAGGYEQYF. In DNA form, the CDR3 reads TGTGCCAGCAGCCCACTAGCGGGAGGATACGAGCAGTACTTC.

The V call is TRBV12-5, the J call TRBJ2-1, with 10 bases lining up with TRBD2. The length of the CDR3 is 15 residues. V dropped 2 bases and J dropped 6; count of bases not matched to a gene: 4. Germline loops: CDR1 LGHNT, CDR2 FRNRAP. CDR3 nucleotides: TGTGCTAGTGGTTTGATTAGCGGGAGGCTCAATGAGCAGTTCTTC. Translating gives CASGLISGRLNEQFF.

This sequence joins TRBV18 and TRBJ2-3, with D perhaps matching TRBD2 (6 bases). From germline, CDR1 is KGHSH and CDR2 LQKENI. V lost 5 bases and J 1 base, leaving 13 bases between the germline ends. This CDR3 is 15 amino acids long. CDR3 residues: CASSRLEKGTDTQYF. The CDR3 DNA follows: TGTGCCAGCTCAAGACTAGAGAAGGGCACAGATACGCAGTATTTT.

The chain carries TRBV29-1 and TRBJ2-1; 9 bases agree with TRBD2. CDR1 SQVTM and CDR2 ANQGSEA come from the germline V gene. The CDR3 is 11 amino acids. The trim removed 3 bases at V and 15 bases at J, leaving 6 bases unmatched. The CDR3 spells CSVDAGGPAFF. The CDR3 DNA follows: TGCAGCGTTGACGCGGGAGGGCCCGCGTTCTTC.

The chain combines TRBV5-1 with TRBJ2-5; 10 nucleotides align to TRBD2. Trimming at V came to 4 bases and at J to 3 bases, leaving 12 bases not matched to a gene. This CDR3 is built from 17 residues. Germline values: CDR1 SGHRS, CDR2 YFSETQ. CDR3 in DNA: TGCGCCAGCAGCCCGGGAAGGACTAGCGGATCAGAAGAGACCCAGTACTTC. Translating gives CASSPGRTSGSEETQYF.

The chain joins TRBV5-1 to TRBJ1-1; the D gene is possibly TRBD1 (6 bases). There are 14 residues in the CDR3. Trimming removed 3 bases at V and 7 bases at J, with 16 bases between. CDR1 is SGHRS, CDR2 YFSETQ, per germline. The CDR3 here is CASSSDSTGGEAFF. CDR3 sequence (DNA): TGCGCCAGCAGCTCGGACAGCACGGGGGGTGAAGCTTTCTTT.

V usage is TRBV19 and J usage is TRBJ2-7; D is possibly TRBD2 (5 bases). The germline V and J ends were trimmed by 6 bases and 4 bases, with 13 bases remaining between them. Germline V gene sequence: CDR1 LNHDA, CDR2 SQIVND (reference sequence). This CDR3 comprises 13 residues. For the CDR3, the DNA is TGTGCCAGTAGCCCCGCGGGCATGTACGAGCAGTACGTC. Its translation: CASSPAGMYEQYV.

This chain joins TRBV10-3 and TRBJ2-3, with 15 nucleotides matching TRBD2. This CDR3 region has 20 residues. Germline-derived CDR1 and CDR2 are ENHRY and SYGVKD. V gave up 2 bases and J gave up 4 bases; unmatched junction bases: 13. The CDR3 bases are TGTGCCATCAGTGAGCCATGGACTAGCGGGAGGGCCTTATTGTCAGATACGCAGTATTTT. This translates into CAISEPWTSGRALLSDTQYF.

The table lists this clone with a count of one. The chain uses TRBV2 and TRBJ2-7; 10 nucleotides line up with TRBD2. This CDR3 has 15 residues. CDR1 SNHLY and CDR2 FYNNEI come from the germline V gene. J was trimmed by 2 bases and V by 6 bases; bases with no gene match: 7. CDR3 sequence reads: CASRPSGRGTYEQYF. CDR3 coding DNA: TGTGCCAGCAGGCCGAGCGGGAGGGGTACCTACGAGCAGTACTTC.

The chain links TRBV28 to TRBJ1-1; D is undetermined. The CDR3 has 12 residues. V was pared by 3 bases and J by 4 bases, with 6 bases between. Germline assignment: CDR1 MDHEN and CDR2 SYDVKM. The CDR3 reads CASSFRGTEAFF. For the CDR3, the DNA is TGTGCCAGCAGTTTTCGAGGCACTGAAGCTTTCTTT.